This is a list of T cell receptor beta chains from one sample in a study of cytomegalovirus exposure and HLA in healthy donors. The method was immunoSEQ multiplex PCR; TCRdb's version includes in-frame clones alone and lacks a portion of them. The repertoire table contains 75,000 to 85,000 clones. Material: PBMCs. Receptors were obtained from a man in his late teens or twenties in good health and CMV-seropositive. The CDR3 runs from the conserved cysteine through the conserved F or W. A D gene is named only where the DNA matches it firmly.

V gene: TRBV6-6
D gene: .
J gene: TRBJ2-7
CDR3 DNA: TGTGCCAGCAGTTACGGATACAGCTCGGGGTACGAGCAGTACTTC
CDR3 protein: CASSYGYSSGYEQYF

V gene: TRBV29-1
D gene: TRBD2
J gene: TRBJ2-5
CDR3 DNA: TGCAGCGGGAAGGAAGGTACGGGAGGGGAGACCCAGTACTTC
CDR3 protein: CSGKEGTGGETQYF

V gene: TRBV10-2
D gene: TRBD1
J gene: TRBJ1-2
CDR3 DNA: TGCGCCAGCAGTGCCCAATCAGGGGGTGATGGCTACACCTTC
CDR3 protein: CASSAQSGGDGYTF

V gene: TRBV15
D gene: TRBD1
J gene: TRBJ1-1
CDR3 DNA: TGTGCCACCAGCAGAGAGGGAACAGGGGGGAATGAAGCTTTCTTT
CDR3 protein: CATSREGTGGNEAFF

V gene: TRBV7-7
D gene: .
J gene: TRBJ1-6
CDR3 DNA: TGTGCCAGCAGCTTAAGAGTGTCCAATTCACCCCTCCACTTT
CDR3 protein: CASSLRVSNSPLHF

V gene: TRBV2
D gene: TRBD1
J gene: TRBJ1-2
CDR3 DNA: TGTGCCAGCAGCTCGAGGACAGGAAACGGCTACACCTTC
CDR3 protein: CASSSRTGNGYTF

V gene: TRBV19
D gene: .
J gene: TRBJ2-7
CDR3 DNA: TGTGCCAGTAAAGGTGGGCTAGCCTCCTACGAGCAGTACTTC
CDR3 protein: CASKGGLASYEQYF

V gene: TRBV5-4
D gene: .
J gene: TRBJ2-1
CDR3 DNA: TGTGCCAGCAGCTCTCCTTCGGGCAATGAGCAGTTCTTC
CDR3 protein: CASSSPSGNEQFF

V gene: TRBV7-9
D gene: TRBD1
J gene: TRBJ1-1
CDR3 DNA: TGTGCCAGCAGCTTACCCCGGGACAGTCGGGATCGGAACGCTGAAGCTTTCTTT
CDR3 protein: CASSLPRDSRDRNAEAFF

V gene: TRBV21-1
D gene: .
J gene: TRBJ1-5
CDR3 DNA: TGTGCCTGGGAGGGAGCCGGGACAACGAGCAATCAGCCCCAGCATTTT
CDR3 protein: CAWEGAGTTSNQPQHF

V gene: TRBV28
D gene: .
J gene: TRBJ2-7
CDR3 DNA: TGTGCCAGCAGGCGAACAGGGAAGTACGAGCAGTACTTC
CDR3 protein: CASRRTGKYEQYF

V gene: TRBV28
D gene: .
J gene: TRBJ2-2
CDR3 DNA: TGTGCCAGCAGTTTGTTAGACAGAGGCACCGGGGAGCTGTTTTTT
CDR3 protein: CASSLLDRGTGELFF

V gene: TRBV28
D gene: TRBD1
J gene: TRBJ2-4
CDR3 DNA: TGTGCCAGCAGTCCGGGACAGCCGCCACCTAAAAACATTCAGTACTTC
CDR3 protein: CASSPGQPPPKNIQYF

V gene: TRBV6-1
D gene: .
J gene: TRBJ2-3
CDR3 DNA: TGTGCCAGCAGCGCAGACAGGAGTGGCACAGATACGCAGTATTTT
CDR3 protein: CASSADRSGTDTQYF

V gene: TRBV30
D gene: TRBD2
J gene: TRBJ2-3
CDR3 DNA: TGTGCCTGGAGTAGGAGCGGGGGGGCCGTAGATACGCAGTATTTT
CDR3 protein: CAWSRSGGAVDTQYF

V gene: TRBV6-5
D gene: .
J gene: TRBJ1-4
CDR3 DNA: TGTGCCAGCAGTCCTACAGTACCCACTAATGAAAAACTGTTTTTT
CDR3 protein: CASSPTVPTNEKLFF

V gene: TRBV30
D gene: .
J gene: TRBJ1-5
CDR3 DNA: TGTGCCTGGCAGGGTTTTGGCAATCAGCCCCAGCATTTT
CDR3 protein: CAWQGFGNQPQHF

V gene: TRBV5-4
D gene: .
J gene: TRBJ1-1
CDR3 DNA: TGTGCCAGCAGCTTGGGCGACACTGAAGCTTTCTTT
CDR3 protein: CASSLGDTEAFF

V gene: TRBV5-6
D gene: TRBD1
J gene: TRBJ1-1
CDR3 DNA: TGTGCCAGCAGCTTGCACCATATCTGGGACAGCCAGAACACTGAAGCTTTCTTT
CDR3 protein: CASSLHHIWDSQNTEAFF

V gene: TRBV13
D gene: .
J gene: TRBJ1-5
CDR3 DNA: TGTGCCAGCAGCTTGGGAGGGAGCAATCAGCCCCAGCATTTT
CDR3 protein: CASSLGGSNQPQHF

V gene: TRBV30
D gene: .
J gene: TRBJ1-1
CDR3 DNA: TGTGCCTGGAGTGCAGTGAACACTGAAGCTTTCTTT
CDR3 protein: CAWSAVNTEAFF

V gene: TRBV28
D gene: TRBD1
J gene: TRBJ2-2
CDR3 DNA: TGTGCCAGCAGCCCTTGGGACAGGGGCAGAAAGACCGGGGAGCTGTTTTTT
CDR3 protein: CASSPWDRGRKTGELFF

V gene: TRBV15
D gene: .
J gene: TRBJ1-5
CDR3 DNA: TGTGCCACCAGCAGAGATCAGGCGGGGGATCAGCCCCAGCATTTT
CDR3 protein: CATSRDQAGDQPQHF

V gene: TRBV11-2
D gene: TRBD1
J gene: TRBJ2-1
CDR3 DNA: TGTGCCAGCAGCTTAGGAGGTTATAGGGGGCGAATTAATGAGCAGTTCTTC
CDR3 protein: CASSLGGYRGRINEQFF

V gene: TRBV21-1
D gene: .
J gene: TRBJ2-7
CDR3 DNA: TGTGCCAGCAGCGCCGAGGGGGACAGCTCTGTTAACGAGCAGTACTTC
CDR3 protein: CASSAEGDSSVNEQYF

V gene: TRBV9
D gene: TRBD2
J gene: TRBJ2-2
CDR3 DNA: TGTGCCAGCAGCGTCCAGGGACTAGCGGGGGGCACCGGGGAGCTGTTTTTT
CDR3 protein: CASSVQGLAGGTGELFF

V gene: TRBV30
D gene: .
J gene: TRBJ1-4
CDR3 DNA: TGTGCCTGGAGTACGGTTTTGGATGAAAAACTGTTTTTT
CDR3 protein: CAWSTVLDEKLFF

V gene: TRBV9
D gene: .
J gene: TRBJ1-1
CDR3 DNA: TGTGCCAGCAGCGTAGTGTCAGTCCTGAACACTGAAGCTTTCTTT
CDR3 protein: CASSVVSVLNTEAFF

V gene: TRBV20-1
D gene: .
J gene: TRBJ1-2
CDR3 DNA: TGCAGTGCTAGCTTCGGGGGAGGCTACACCTTC
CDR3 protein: CSASFGGGYTF

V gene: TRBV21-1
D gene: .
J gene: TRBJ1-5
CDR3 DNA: TGTGCCAGCAGTGCCATTAGACAGGGGTTATGGCCCCAGCATTTT
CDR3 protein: CASSAIRQGLWPQHF

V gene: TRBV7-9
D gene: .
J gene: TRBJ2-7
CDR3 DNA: TGTGCCAGCAGAACTGGCTACGAGCAGTACTTC
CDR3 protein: CASRTGYEQYF

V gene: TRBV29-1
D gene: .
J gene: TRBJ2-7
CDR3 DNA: TGCAGCGTTGTCTATAGCTCCTACGAGCAGTACTTC
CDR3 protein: CSVVYSSYEQYF

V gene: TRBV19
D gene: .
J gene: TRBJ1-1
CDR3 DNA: TGTGCCAGTAGCGGGATTGGGTGGACTGAAGCTTTCTTT
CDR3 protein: CASSGIGWTEAFF

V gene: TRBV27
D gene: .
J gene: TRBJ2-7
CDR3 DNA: TGTGCCAGCAGTTTCCGGGACACCTACGAGCAGTACTTC
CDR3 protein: CASSFRDTYEQYF

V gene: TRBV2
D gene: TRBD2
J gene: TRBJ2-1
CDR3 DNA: TGTGCCACCTGGGGGCGGGGGGGCAATGAGCAGTTCTTC
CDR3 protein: CATWGRGGNEQFF

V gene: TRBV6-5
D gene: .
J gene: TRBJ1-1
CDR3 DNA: TGTGCCAGCAGTTCTCCCGGGGGGTACACTGAAGCTTTCTTT
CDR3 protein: CASSSPGGYTEAFF

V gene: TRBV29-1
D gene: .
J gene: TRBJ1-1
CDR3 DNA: TGCAGCGTCGAACAGGGAGGTGCCACTGAAGCTTTCTTT
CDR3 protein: CSVEQGGATEAFF

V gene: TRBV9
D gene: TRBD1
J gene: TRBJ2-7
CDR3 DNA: TGTGCCAGCAGCGTAGGAGGGGGCCCCTACGAGCAGTACTTC
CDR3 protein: CASSVGGGPYEQYF

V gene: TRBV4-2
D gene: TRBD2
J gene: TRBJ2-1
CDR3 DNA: TGTGCCAGCAGCCTTGGACTAGCGGGAGAGGGAGATGAGCAGTTCTTC
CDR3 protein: CASSLGLAGEGDEQFF

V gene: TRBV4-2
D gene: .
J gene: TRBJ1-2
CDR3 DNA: TGTGCCAGCAGCCAGGTAGGGGCAAACTATGGCTACACCTTC
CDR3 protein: CASSQVGANYGYTF

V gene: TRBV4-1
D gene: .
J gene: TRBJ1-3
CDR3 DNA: TGCGCCAGCAGCCAAGGACAAACCTCTGGAAACACCATATATTTT
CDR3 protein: CASSQGQTSGNTIYF

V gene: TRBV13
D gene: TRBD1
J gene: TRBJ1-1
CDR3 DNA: TGTGCCAGCAGCTTAGGCCTTTGGACAGGGTACAGTGATACTGAAGCTTTCTTT
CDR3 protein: CASSLGLWTGYSDTEAFF

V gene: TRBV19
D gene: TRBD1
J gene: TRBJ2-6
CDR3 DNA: TGTGCCAGTAGTACCAGGGACAGGGGGCCTGGGGCCAACGTCCTGACTTTC
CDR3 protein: CASSTRDRGPGANVLTF

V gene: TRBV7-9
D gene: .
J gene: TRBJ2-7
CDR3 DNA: TGTGCCAGCAGCTTCGAACAGGGCCACGAGCAGTACTTC
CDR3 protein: CASSFEQGHEQYF

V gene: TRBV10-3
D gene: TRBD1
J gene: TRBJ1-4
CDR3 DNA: TGTGCCATCTCACGGACTATGGGGACAGGGAAGTATGAAAAACTGTTTTTT
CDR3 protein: CAISRTMGTGKYEKLFF

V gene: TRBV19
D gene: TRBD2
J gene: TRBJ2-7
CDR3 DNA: TGTGCCAGTTCTCACGACGGGGGGGCTTTCGACGAGCAGTACTTC
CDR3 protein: CASSHDGGAFDEQYF

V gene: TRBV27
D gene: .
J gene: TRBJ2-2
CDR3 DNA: TGTGCCAGCAGTTTAACGTGGCGGACCGGGGAGCTGTTTTTT
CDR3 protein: CASSLTWRTGELFF

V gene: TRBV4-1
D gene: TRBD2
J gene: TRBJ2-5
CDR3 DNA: TGCGCCAGCAGCCGGGAGGGCGCAGGAGAGACCCAGTACTTC
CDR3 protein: CASSREGAGETQYF

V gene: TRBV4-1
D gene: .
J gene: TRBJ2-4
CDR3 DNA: TGCGCCAGCAGCCAAGGTTCGCTGCGGGGCCTAGCCAAAAACATTCAGTACTTC
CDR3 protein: CASSQGSLRGLAKNIQYF

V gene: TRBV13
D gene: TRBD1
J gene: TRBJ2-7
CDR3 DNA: TGTGCCAGCAGCAGGGGCCGGGACAGGAGCTCCTACGAGCAGTACTTC
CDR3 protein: CASSRGRDRSSYEQYF

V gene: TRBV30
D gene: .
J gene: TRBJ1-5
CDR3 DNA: TGTGCCTGGAGTGTAAGGGGTGGTCAGCCCCAGCATTTT
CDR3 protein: CAWSVRGGQPQHF

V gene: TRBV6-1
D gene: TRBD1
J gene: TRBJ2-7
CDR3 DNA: TGTGCCAGCAGCCAGGACAGGGTCCGCTACGAGCAGTACTTC
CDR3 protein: CASSQDRVRYEQYF

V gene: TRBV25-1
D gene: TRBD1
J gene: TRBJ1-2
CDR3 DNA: TGTGCCAGCGCCGGGACAGGGGTGAATGGCTACACCTTC
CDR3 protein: CASAGTGVNGYTF

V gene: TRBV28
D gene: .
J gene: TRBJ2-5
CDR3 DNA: TGTGCCAGCAGATTAGGACTGCAAGAGACCCAGTACTTC
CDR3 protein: CASRLGLQETQYF

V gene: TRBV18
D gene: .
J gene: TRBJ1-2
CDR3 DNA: TGTGCCAGCTCACCACCATCAGCAGGGAGGGTAGGGGGCTACACCTTC
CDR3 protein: CASSPPSAGRVGGYTF